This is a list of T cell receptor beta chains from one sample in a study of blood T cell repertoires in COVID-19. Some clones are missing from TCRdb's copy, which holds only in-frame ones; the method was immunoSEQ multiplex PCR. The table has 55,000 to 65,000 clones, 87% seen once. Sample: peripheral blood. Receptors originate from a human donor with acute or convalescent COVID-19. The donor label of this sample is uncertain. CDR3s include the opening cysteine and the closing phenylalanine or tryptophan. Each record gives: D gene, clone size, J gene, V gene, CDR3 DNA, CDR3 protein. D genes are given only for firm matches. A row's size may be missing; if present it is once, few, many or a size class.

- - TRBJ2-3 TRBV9 TGTGCCAGCAGCGTAGTATACGCGGGCAGGGGCGCAGATACGCAGTATTTT CASSVVYAGRGADTQYF
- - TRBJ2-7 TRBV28 TGTGCCAGCAGTTTTGACAGACTCTCCTACGAGCAGTACTTC CASSFDRLSYEQYF
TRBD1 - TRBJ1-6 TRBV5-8 TGTGCCAGCAGCTGGGGACAGGGGCTAAAAAATTCACCCCTCCACTTT CASSWGQGLKNSPLHF
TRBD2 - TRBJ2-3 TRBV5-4 TGTGCCAGCAGCTTGGCTGAGCGGGAGGGGCATACGCAGTATTTT CASSLAEREGHTQYF
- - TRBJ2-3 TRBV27 TGTGCCAGCAGTGATGACAGGTGGACAGATACGCAGTATTTT CASSDDRWTDTQYF
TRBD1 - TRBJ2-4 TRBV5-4 TGTGCCAGCAGCGCAATCTCCCAAGGACAGGGGAGAAACATTCAGTACTTC CASSAISQGQGRNIQYF
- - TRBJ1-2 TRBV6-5 TGTGCCACCGGGACTTTCGGCTATGGCTACACCTTC CATGTFGYGYTF
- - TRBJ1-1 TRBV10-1 TGCGCCAGCAGCCAGTCGAGGGCGACTGAAGCTTTCTTT CASSQSRATEAFF
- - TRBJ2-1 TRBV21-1 TGTGCCAGCAGCAAAAAACCCCCCCCAGCGGGAGATTTGGGTGAGCAGTTCTTC CASSKKPPPAGDLGEQFF
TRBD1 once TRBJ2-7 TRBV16 TGTGCCAGCAGCCCTGAGGGACAGGGGGCTAACGAGCAGTACTTC CASSPEGQGANEQYF
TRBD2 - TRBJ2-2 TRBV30 TGTGCCTGGCGGGCTAGCGGGGGGGGCTATACCGGGGAGCTGTTTTTT CAWRASGGGYTGELFF
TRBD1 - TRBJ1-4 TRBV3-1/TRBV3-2 TGTGCCAGCAGCCAGGGGACAGATAATGAAAAACTGTTTTTT CASSQGTDNEKLFF
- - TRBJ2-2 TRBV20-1 TGCAGTGCTAGTTTCGGTAGAGTTAACACCGGGGAGCTGTTTTTT CSASFGRVNTGELFF
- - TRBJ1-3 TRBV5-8 TGTGCCAGCAGCTTGGGGGGAGCCTCTGGAAACACCATATATTTT CASSLGGASGNTIYF
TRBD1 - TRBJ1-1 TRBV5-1 TGCGCCAGCAGAACGACAGGGGTGAACACTGAAGCTTTCTTT CASRTTGVNTEAFF
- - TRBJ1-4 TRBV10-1 TGCGCCAGCAGTGAGTCGGGGCGCGTAGAGGACAGTCGTGAAAAACTGTTTTTT CASSESGRVEDSREKLFF
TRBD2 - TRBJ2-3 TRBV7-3 TGTGCCAGCAGCATAGCGGGGCCCTCAGATACGCAGTATTTT CASSIAGPSDTQYF
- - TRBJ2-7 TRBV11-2 TGTGCCAGCAGCTCGCGGGATCACTACGAGCAGTACTTC CASSSRDHYEQYF
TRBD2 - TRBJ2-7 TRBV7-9 TGTGCCAGCAGCTTAGGGGACTATAAAACTTTCTACGAGCAGTACTTC CASSLGDYKTFYEQYF
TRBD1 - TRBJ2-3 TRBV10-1 TGCGCCAGCGCTCCACGGACAGGAATGGTAGATACGCAGTATTTT CASAPRTGMVDTQYF
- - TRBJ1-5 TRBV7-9 TGTGCCAGCAGCTATACCAGGGAGGAGCAGCCCCAGCATTTT CASSYTREEQPQHF
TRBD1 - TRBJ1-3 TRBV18 TGTGCCAGCCAGGACAGGGCGGCTCTGGCAAACACCATATATTTT CASQDRAALANTIYF
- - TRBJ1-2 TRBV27 TGTGCCAGCAGTTTCCGGGGTGACTACACCTTC CASSFRGDYTF
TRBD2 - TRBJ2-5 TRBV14 TGTGCCAGCAGCCACTCGGCGGGGGGAGAGACCCAGTACTTC CASSHSAGGETQYF
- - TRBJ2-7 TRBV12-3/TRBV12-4 TGTGCCAGCAACCAGATGGGGGGCGAGCAGTACTTC CASNQMGGEQYF
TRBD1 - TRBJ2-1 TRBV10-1 TGCGCCAGCAGCGGGACAGGGGGCCTGGACAATGAGCAGTTCTTC CASSGTGGLDNEQFF
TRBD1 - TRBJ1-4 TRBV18 TGTGCCAGCTCAAGGGGGCGCGGTGAAAAACTGTTTTTT CASSRGRGEKLFF
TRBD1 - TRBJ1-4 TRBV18 TGTGCCAGCTCACGCGGACAGGGGGCTGAAAAACTGTTTTTT CASSRGQGAEKLFF
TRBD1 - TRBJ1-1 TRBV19 TGTGCCAGTAGTATATCCCGGGACAGGGGTGAAGCTTTCTTT CASSISRDRGEAFF
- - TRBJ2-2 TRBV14 TGTGCCAGCAGCCCGAGGCCCGGGGAGCTGTTTTTT CASSPRPGELFF
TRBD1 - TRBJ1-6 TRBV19 TGTGCCAGTAGTCCCACCCCGGGACAGGGGGGTTCACCCCTCCACTTT CASSPTPGQGGSPLHF
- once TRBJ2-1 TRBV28 TGTGCAGCACACATAATCCGGGGTGCCTACAATGAGCAGTTCTTC CAAHIIRGAYNEQFF
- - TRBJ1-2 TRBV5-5 TGTGCCAGCAGCTTCGCGGGGGAGTCTGGCTACACCTTC CASSFAGESGYTF
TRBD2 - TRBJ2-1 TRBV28 TGTGCCACCACAACTAGCGGGAACTACAATGAGCAGTTCTTC CATTTSGNYNEQFF
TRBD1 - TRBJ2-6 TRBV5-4 TGTGCCAGCAGCTCGCCCAGGACAGGGCTTTTCTCTGGGGCCAACGTCCTGACTTTC CASSSPRTGLFSGANVLTF
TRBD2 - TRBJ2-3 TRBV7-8 TGTGCCAGCAGCCCTACTAGCGGGGGGAGAGATACGCAGTATTTT CASSPTSGGRDTQYF
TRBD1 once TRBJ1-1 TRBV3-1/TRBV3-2 TGTGCCAGCAGCCTACAGGGGAGGTCGGCTGAAGCTTTCTTT CASSLQGRSAEAFF
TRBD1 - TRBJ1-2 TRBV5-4 TGTGTCAGCAGCGCCGGGGCCAGGACCATAGGGGGCGGCTACACCTTC CVSSAGARTIGGGYTF
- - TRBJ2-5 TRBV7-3 TGTGCCAGCAGCTTAATGTCAGGGGGGCAAGAGACCCAGTACTTC CASSLMSGGQETQYF
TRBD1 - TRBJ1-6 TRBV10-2 TGCGCCAGCAGTAGCCAATCAGGGGGCGGGTCCTATAATTCACCCCTCCACTTT CASSSQSGGGSYNSPLHF